These 26 T cell receptor beta chains came from one sample sequenced in a study of shared clonotypes between healthy human individuals. Naive CD8 cells lacked CD45RO, underwent positive selection for CCR7 and left out terminally differentiated effector memory CD45RA+ cells. TCRdb keeps only in-frame clones here, not all; method: immunoSEQ multiplex PCR. The repertoire consists of approximately 2,200,000 clones, with approximately 94% occurring once and the leading ten covering 1.5% to 2%. The sequenced material came from naive CD8+ T cells from PBMCs. Source of these receptors: a man younger than 35 in good health. Some clones in this sample may be carry-over from other donors' samples.

The chain employs TRBV19 and TRBJ2-5; TRBD1 is a possible D gene (6 bases). Germline CDR1 and CDR2: LNHDA and SQIVND (reference sequence). Trimming cost V 4 bases and J 0 bases, with 15 bases left between them. The CDR3 consists of 16 residues. CDR3 loop: CASSNRVSGYQETQYF. CDR3 in DNA: TGTGCCAGTAGTAACAGGGTCTCGGGTTACCAAGAGACCCAGTACTTC. Using reference TRBV19 and TRBJ2-5 for the parts outside the CDR3, the full variable domain is DGGITQSPKYLFRKEGQNVTLSCEQNLNHDAMYWYRQDPGQGLRLIYYSQIVNDFQKGDIAEGYSVSREKKESFPLTVTSAQKNPTAFYLCASSNRVSGYQETQYFGPGTRLLVL.

The chain combines TRBV4-1 with TRBJ2-3, with D possibly matching TRBD1 (6 bases). Trimming stripped 5 bases from V and 6 bases from J, with 24 bases between. The CDR3 runs 17 residues. Germline CDR1 MGHRA, CDR2 YSYEKL. This CDR3 is CASSLQPGPAQGDTQYF. DNA for the CDR3: TGCGCCAGCAGCTTACAGCCGGGACCCGCCCAGGGGGATACGCAGTATTTT.

The CDR3 here is CATSRDWGSGSVGEQFF. The CDR3 bases are TGTGCCACCAGCAGAGATTGGGGTAGCGGGAGTGTAGGGGAGCAGTTCTTC. This chain uses TRBV15 with TRBJ2-1; 9 bases agree with TRBD2. The CDR3 covers 17 residues. CDR1 LNHNV and CDR2 YYDKDF come from the germline V gene (reference sequence). J was trimmed by 10 bases and V by 0 bases; bases with no gene match: 13.

The gene calls are TRBV27 and TRBJ2-5; D is unclear. The V gene's germline CDR1 is MNHEY and CDR2 SMNVEV (reference sequence). The CDR3 is made up of 11 amino acids. The ends were cut back, 5 bases at V and 5 bases at J, with 6 bases in the middle. This CDR3 reads CASSIIETQYF. The CDR3 DNA follows: TGTGCCAGCAGTATTATTGAGACCCAGTACTTC.

The rearrangement links TRBV27 to TRBJ1-4; the D gene is possibly TRBD1 (6 bases). The CDR3 sequence is 15 residues long. CDR1 is MNHEY and CDR2 is SMNVEV in the germline V gene (reference sequence). Trimming removed 8 bases from V and 4 bases from J, with 17 bases in between. The CDR3 nucleotides read TGTGCCAGCGCTAACAGGGCCACACTTAATGAAAAACTGTTTTTT. This encodes CASANRATLNEKLFF. Supplemented by reference TRBV27 and TRBJ1-4, the full variable domain reads EAQVTQNPRYLITVTGKKLTVTCSQNMNHEYMSWYRQDPGLGLRQIYYSMNVEVTDKGDVPEGYKVSRKEKRNFPLILESPSPNQTSLYFCASANRATLNEKLFFGSGTQLSVL.

The rearrangement links TRBV6-5 to TRBJ1-1, with TRBD1 as a possible D gene (6 bases). This CDR3 contains 12 residues. Germline-derived CDR1 and CDR2 are MNHEY and SVGAGI. The V and J ends lost 6 bases and 2 bases respectively, with 7 bases between them. The CDR3 loop reads CASRGGNTEAFF. CDR3 DNA: TGTGCCAGCAGAGGGGGTAACACTGAAGCTTTCTTT.

The genes are TRBV5-1 and TRBJ2-7; 16 bases agree with TRBD2. V gave up 3 bases and J gave up 2 bases; unmatched junction bases: 2. The germline V gene has CDR1 SGHRS and CDR2 YFSETQ. The CDR3 consists of 16 residues. The CDR3 DNA reads TGCGCCAGCAGCTCGGGACTAGCGGGAGGGACCTACGAGCAGTACTTC. Its translation is CASSSGLAGGTYEQYF. The whole variable domain, remainder taken from reference TRBV5-1 and TRBJ2-7, is KAGVTQTPRYLIKTRGQQVTLSCSPISGHRSVSWYQQTPGQGLQFLFEYFSETQRNKGNFPGRFSGRQFSNSRSEMNVSTLELGDSALYLCASSSGLAGGTYEQYFGPGTRLTVT.

Notes on this clone: A read error is possible here, since a much larger clone lies one base away. The gene calls are TRBV6-1 and TRBJ1-2; 9 positions match TRBD1. V was clipped by 4 bases and J by 4 bases; unmatched bases: 1. Germline V gene data show CDR1 as MNHNS and CDR2 as SASEGT. This CDR3 is built from 13 residues. CDR3 amino acids: CASSGQGGYGYTF. CDR3 sequence (DNA): TGTGCCAGCAGTGGACAGGGGGGCTATGGCTACACCTTC.

CDR3 residues: CAWSVRWGPTQPQHF. The DNA of the CDR3 is TGTGCCTGGAGTGTACGGTGGGGTCCGACTCAGCCCCAGCATTTT. The V and J genes are TRBV30 and TRBJ1-5; no firm D call. The V gene's germline CDR1 is GTSNPN and CDR2 SVGIG (reference sequence). V lost 0 bases to trimming and J lost 6 bases, with 15 bases between them. The CDR3 runs 15 residues.

This chain connects TRBV28 to TRBJ1-2, with D perhaps TRBD1 (6 bases). Trimming took 9 bases from V and 4 from J, leaving 15 bases between them. Germline V gene lookup returns CDR1 MDHEN and CDR2 SYDVKM. The CDR3 has 13 amino acids. The CDR3 region is CASSGGAVYGYTF. Here the CDR3 DNA reads TGTGCCAGTAGTGGGGGCGCGGTCTATGGCTACACCTTC.

The chain couples TRBV11-3 to TRBJ2-1; D remains unclear. The CDR3 has 12 amino acids. Germline CDR1 SGHNT, CDR2 YENEEA. V gave up 5 bases and J gave up 8 bases, with 10 bases separating them. Written as DNA, the CDR3 is TGTGCCAGCAGCCCCTATGGGGATGAGCAGTTCTTC. It specifies CASSPYGDEQFF.

The rearrangement uses TRBV4-3 and TRBJ2-3; TRBD2 matches 13 bases. The CDR3 spans 17 residues. With 1 base clipped from V and 3 bases from J, the junction kept 4 bases outside the gene matches. Germline CDR1 LGHNA, CDR2 YSLEER. DNA of the CDR3: TGCGCCAGCAGCCAAGGGACTAGCGGGAGTATAACAGATACGCAGTATTTT. Amino acid sequence: CASSQGTSGSITDTQYF.

This sequence joins TRBV9 and TRBJ1-1; 7 positions agree with TRBD1. V dropped 0 bases and J dropped 6; count of bases not matched to a gene: 8. The germline V gene has CDR1 SGDLS and CDR2 YYNGEE. CDR3 length: 15 amino acids. CDR3 sequence: CASSVDGRGTPEAFF. The CDR3 nucleotides are TGTGCCAGCAGCGTAGACGGCAGGGGGACCCCTGAAGCTTTCTTT. The variable domain in full, with the rest retrieved from reference TRBV9 and TRBJ1-1, is DSGVTQTPKHLITATGQRVTLRCSPRSGDLSVYWYQQSLDQGLQFLIQYYNGEERAKGNILERFSAQQFPDLHSELNLSSLELGDSALYFCASSVDGRGTPEAFFGQGTRLTVV.

Here the CDR3 DNA reads TGTGCCAGCAGCTTAGTGCGGGGTAGCACAGATACGCAGTATTTT. Encoded protein: CASSLVRGSTDTQYF. The chain combines TRBV13 with TRBJ2-3; possibly TRBD2 for D (6 bases). The germline V gene encodes CDR1 PRHDT and CDR2 FYEKMQ (reference sequence). Trimming removed 1 base from V and 0 bases from J, with 8 bases in between. The CDR3 spans 15 residues.

This clone was counted a single time. The chain couples TRBV5-1 to TRBJ2-5, with 12 bases that match TRBD1. Germline-derived CDR1 and CDR2 are SGHRS and YFSETQ. The CDR3 sequence is 15 residues long. V shed 4 bases, J shed 5 bases, and the junction held 6 bases outside the gene matches. The chain's CDR3 is CASSGGQGADETQYF. The CDR3 bases are TGCGCCAGCAGCGGGGGACAGGGGGCGGATGAGACCCAGTACTTC.

This sequence joins TRBV28 and TRBJ2-5; 8 nucleotides line up with TRBD2. The germline gives CDR1 MDHEN, CDR2 SYDVKM. V trimming: 5 bases; J trimming: 4 bases; junction bases outside the gene matches: 9. The CDR3 contains 15 residues. CDR3 loop: CASSLGKRELETQYF. Here the CDR3 DNA reads TGTGCCAGCAGTCTGGGAAAGCGGGAGCTAGAGACCCAGTACTTC.

Of note for this clone: The same CDR3 is also encoded by other DNA sequences in this sample. The chain carries TRBV19 and TRBJ1-5; D remains ambiguous. Trimming cost V 6 bases and J 4 bases, with 10 bases left between them. This CDR3 is built from 13 residues. Germline assignment: CDR1 LNHDA and CDR2 SQIVND (reference sequence). The CDR3 nucleotides are TGTGCCAGTAGGAACAGAGGAAATCAGCCCCAGCATTTT. The encoded protein is CASRNRGNQPQHF.

The rearrangement uses TRBV28 and TRBJ1-2, with unresolved D. The CDR3 loop spans 13 amino acids. The V gene lost 5 bases and the J gene lost 8 bases, with 15 bases spanning the gap. Per germline, CDR1 MDHEN and CDR2 SYDVKM. In DNA, the CDR3 is TGTGCCAGCAGTCCCCCCTTGGGTGCGGGCTACACCTTC. This encodes CASSPPLGAGYTF.

The chain carries TRBV6-1 and TRBJ1-2; D is undetermined. CDR1 and CDR2 (germline): MNHNS, SASEGT. V lost 2 bases and J lost 3, with 10 bases in between. The CDR3 totals 14 residues. The CDR3 loop reads CASSERQRYYGYTF. DNA of the CDR3: TGTGCCAGCAGTGAACGGCAAAGGTACTATGGCTACACCTTC.

The chain links TRBV30 to TRBJ1-2; no clear D gene. The germline gives CDR1 GTSNPN, CDR2 SVGIG (reference sequence). Between the trimmed V and J ends, which lost 3 bases and 0 bases, there was a span of 11 bases. CDR3 length: 14 residues. The CDR3 coding sequence is TGTGCCTGGAGACGGGGAACCACTAACTATGGCTACACCTTC. Encoded protein: CAWRRGTTNYGYTF. The variable domain in full, completed from reference TRBV30 and TRBJ1-2, reads SQTIHQWPATLVQPVGSPLSLECTVEGTSNPNLYWYRQAAGRGLQLLFYSVGIGQISSEVPQNLSASRPQDRQFILSSKKLLLSDSGFYLCAWRRGTTNYGYTFGSGTRLTVV.

As concerns this clone: Other nucleotide sequences from this sample produce the same CDR3. This chain joins TRBV6-1 and TRBJ2-1, with 7 bases that match TRBD1. CDR1 and CDR2 from the germline V gene are MNHNS and SASEGT. The trim removed 1 base at V and 8 bases at J, leaving 2 bases unmatched. This CDR3 contains 13 residues. The CDR3 DNA sequence: TGTGCCAGCAGTGAAGACAGGGGAGATGAGCAGTTCTTC. Amino acid sequence: CASSEDRGDEQFF.

The chain links TRBV28 to TRBJ2-1; TRBD1 or TRBD2 may be the D gene (6 bases each). Trimming took off 8 bases at V and 1 base at J, with 12 bases between the two ends. The CDR3 contains 14 residues. The germline V gene encodes CDR1 MDHEN and CDR2 SYDVKM. As DNA, the CDR3 is TGTGCCAGCCAAGGGGGGACTTCCTACAATGAGCAGTTCTTC. Translation: CASQGGTSYNEQFF. Full variable domain (outside the CDR3, taken from reference TRBV28 and TRBJ2-1): DVKVTQSSRYLVKRTGEKVFLECVQDMDHENMFWYRQDPGLGLRLIYFSYDVKMKEKGDIPEGYSVSREKKERFSLILESASTNQTSMYLCASQGGTSYNEQFFGPGTRLTVL.

The chain joins TRBV4-2 to TRBJ2-7; 7 bases are shared with TRBD1. Germline trimming cut 4 bases from V and 4 bases from J; bases unmatched to any gene: 7. In germline, CDR1 is LGHNA, CDR2 YNFKEQ. CDR3 size: 14 residues. CDR3 sequence: CASSPSQGEYEQYF. The CDR3 DNA follows: TGTGCCAGCAGCCCCAGCCAGGGGGAATACGAGCAGTACTTC.

V and J are TRBV28 and TRBJ2-4; no clear D. Germline CDR1 and CDR2: MDHEN and SYDVKM. This CDR3 comprises 13 residues. V was cut by 8 bases and J by 8 bases, with 16 bases left in between. The CDR3 region has the DNA TGTGCCAGCGTCCCAGGCAGCGACCACATTCAGTACTTC. This gives the protein CASVPGSDHIQYF.

V and J are TRBV9 and TRBJ2-3; D ambiguous. Trimming took 3 bases from V and 5 from J, leaving 10 bases between them. This CDR3 spans 13 amino acids. The V gene's germline CDR1 is SGDLS and CDR2 YYNGEE. CDR3 protein: CASSEEWKDTQYF. DNA of the CDR3: TGTGCCAGCAGCGAAGAGTGGAAAGATACGCAGTATTTT.

This rearrangement joins TRBV5-5 to TRBJ1-5; tentative D call: TRBD1 (6 bases). Germline CDR1 and CDR2: SGHKS and YYEKEE (reference sequence). The CDR3 is 13 residues long. Trimming removed 4 bases at V and 6 bases at J, with 11 bases between. CDR3 nucleotides: TGTGCCAGCAGCCCCGGGACAACTCAGCCCCAGCATTTT. This codes for CASSPGTTQPQHF.